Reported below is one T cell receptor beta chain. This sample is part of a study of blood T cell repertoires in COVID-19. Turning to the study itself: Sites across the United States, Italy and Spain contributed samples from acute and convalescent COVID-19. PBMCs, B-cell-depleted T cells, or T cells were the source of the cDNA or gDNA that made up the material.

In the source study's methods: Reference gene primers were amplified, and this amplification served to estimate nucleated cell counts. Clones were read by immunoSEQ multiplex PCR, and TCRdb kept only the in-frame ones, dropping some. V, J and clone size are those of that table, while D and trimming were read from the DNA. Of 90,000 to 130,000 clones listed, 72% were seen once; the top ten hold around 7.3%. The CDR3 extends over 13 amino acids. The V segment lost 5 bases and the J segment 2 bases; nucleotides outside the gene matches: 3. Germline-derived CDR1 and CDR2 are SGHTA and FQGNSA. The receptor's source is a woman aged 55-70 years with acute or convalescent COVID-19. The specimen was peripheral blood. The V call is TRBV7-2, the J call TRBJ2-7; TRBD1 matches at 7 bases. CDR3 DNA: TGTGCCAGCAGCCGGGACAGTACCTACGAGCAGTACTTC. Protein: CASSRDSTYEQYF. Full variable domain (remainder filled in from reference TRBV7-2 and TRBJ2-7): GAGVSQSPSNKVTEKGKDVELRCDPISGHTALYWYRQSLGQGLEFLIYFQGNSAPDKSGLPSDRFSAERTGGSVSTLTIQRTQQEDSAVYLCASSRDSTYEQYFGPGTRLTVT.